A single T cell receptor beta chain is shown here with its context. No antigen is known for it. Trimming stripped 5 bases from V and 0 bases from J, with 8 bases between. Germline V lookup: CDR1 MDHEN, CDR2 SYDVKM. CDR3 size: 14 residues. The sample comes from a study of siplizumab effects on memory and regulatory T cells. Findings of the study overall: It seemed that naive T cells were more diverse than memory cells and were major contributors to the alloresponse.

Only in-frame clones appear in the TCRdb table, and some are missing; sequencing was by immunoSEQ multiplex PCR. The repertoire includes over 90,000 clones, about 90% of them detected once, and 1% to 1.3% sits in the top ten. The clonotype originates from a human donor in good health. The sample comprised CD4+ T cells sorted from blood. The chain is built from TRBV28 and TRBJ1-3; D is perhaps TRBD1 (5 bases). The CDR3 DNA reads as TGTGCCAGCAGTCCAAGGGGCTCTGGAAACACCATATATTTT. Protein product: CASSPRGSGNTIYF.